The next 11 T cell receptor beta chains were all read from a single sample in a study of cytomegalovirus exposure and HLA in healthy donors. Primers for the PCR totalled 60 Vbeta and 13 Jbeta. Profiled with immunoSEQ multiplex PCR; TCRdb holds only in-frame clones, not every one. The sample contains about 120,000 clones, 75% to 85% of which appear only once. Sequencing was performed on PBMCs. These receptor sequences come from a man between 18 and 29 years old in good health and CMV-seronegative.

The rearrangement uses TRBV7-4 and TRBJ1-3, with TRBD1 identical over 11 bases. This CDR3 comprises 16 residues. In germline, CDR1 is SGHVT, CDR2 SQSDAQ. The ends lost 4 bases at V and 0 bases at J; junction bases unmatched: 2. Here the CDR3 reads CASSSGQGVSGNTIYF. DNA for the CDR3: TGTGCCAGCAGCTCGGGACAGGGGGTCTCTGGAAACACCATATATTTT.

The rearrangement joins TRBV6-4 to TRBJ1-5, with TRBD1 matching 9 bases. Trimming took 6 bases from V and 6 from J; bases not matched to a gene: 9. This CDR3 has 15 residues. Looked up from germline, CDR1 is MRHNA and CDR2 is SNTAGT. The CDR3 protein is CASSAGGTGSQPQHF. The CDR3 nucleotides read TGTGCCAGCAGCGCCGGGGGGACAGGGAGTCAGCCCCAGCATTTT.

Comments on this clone: The sample contains more than one DNA sequence encoding this CDR3. This chain joins TRBV10-3 and TRBJ2-3; 7 positions agree with TRBD2. The germline gives CDR1 ENHRY, CDR2 SYGVKD. CDR3 size: 15 residues. V lost 4 bases to trimming and J lost 0 bases; unmatched junction nucleotides: 4. CDR3 protein: CAISGLAGSTDTQYF. CDR3 nucleotide sequence: TGTGCCATCAGTGGGTTAGCGGGTAGCACAGATACGCAGTATTTT.

The chain joins TRBV5-1 to TRBJ2-5; tentatively, D is TRBD1 (6 bases). CDR3 length: 14 amino acids. V was trimmed by 6 bases and J by 5 bases, leaving 17 bases between them. The germline CDR1 and CDR2 sequences are SGHRS and YFSETQ. The CDR3 loop is CASTSGQGSETQYF. The CDR3 DNA sequence: TGCGCCAGCACTTCCGGGCAGGGGAGCGAGACCCAGTACTTC.

This rearrangement joins TRBV6-6 to TRBJ2-7, with D possibly matching TRBD2 (6 bases). The germline CDR1 and CDR2 sequences are MNHNY and SVGAGI (reference sequence). The CDR3 contains 13 residues. V dropped 6 bases and J dropped 3 bases, with 12 bases sitting between them. CDR3: CASRTGLYYEQYF. CDR3 bases: TGTGCCAGCAGGACGGGACTGTACTACGAGCAGTACTTC.

The chain links TRBV11-2 to TRBJ2-3, with 7 positions matching TRBD1. The length of the CDR3 is 16 residues. The V and J ends lost 1 base and 6 bases, in that order; junction bases with no gene match: 10. Germline V gene sequence: CDR1 SGHAT, CDR2 FQNNGV. CDR3 coding DNA: TGTGCCAGCAGCTTAGTCCTGGGACAGCTCCCCGATACGCAGTATTTT. Its protein product is CASSLVLGQLPDTQYF.

The chain couples TRBV5-1 to TRBJ2-2; 7 bases fit TRBD2. The germline gives CDR1 SGHRS, CDR2 YFSETQ. There are 16 residues in the CDR3. V gave up 0 bases and J gave up 0 bases; unmatched junction bases: 2. The CDR3 loop is CASSLVAGANTGELFF. CDR3 coding DNA: TGCGCCAGCAGCTTGGTGGCGGGAGCGAACACCGGGGAGCTGTTTTTT. Full variable domain (remainder filled in from reference TRBV5-1 and TRBJ2-2): KAGVTQTPRYLIKTRGQQVTLSCSPISGHRSVSWYQQTPGQGLQFLFEYFSETQRNKGNFPGRFSGRQFSNSRSEMNVSTLELGDSALYLCASSLVAGANTGELFFGEGSRLTVL.

The V gene is TRBV7-9, the J gene TRBJ2-1; 9 nucleotides agree with TRBD2. The germline gives CDR1 SEHNR, CDR2 FQNEAQ (reference sequence). J gave up 6 bases and V 1 base, and 4 bases lay outside the gene matches. CDR3 length: 15 residues. The DNA of the CDR3 is TGTGCCAGCAGCTTAGGGACTAGCGCCCTCAATGAGCAGTTCTTC. Its translation: CASSLGTSALNEQFF.

The rearrangement uses TRBV19 and TRBJ1-3; D call uncertain. Trimming took off 10 bases at V and 3 bases at J, with 16 bases between the two ends. The V gene's germline CDR1 is LNHDA and CDR2 SQIVND (reference sequence). The CDR3 runs to 14 residues. The CDR3 nucleotides read TGTGCCACCTCCCCTGGAGCCATTGGAAACACCATATATTTT. This encodes CATSPGAIGNTIYF.

Only one count was recorded for this clone. This chain uses TRBV7-8 with TRBJ2-1, with TRBD2 matching 7 bases. The CDR3 is made up of 13 amino acids. CDR1 and CDR2 from the germline V gene are SGHVS and FQNEAQ. The V segment lost 0 bases and the J segment 9 bases; nucleotides outside the gene matches: 2. The CDR3 here is CASSLAGLSEQFF. CDR3 DNA: TGTGCCAGCAGCTTAGCGGGACTAAGTGAGCAGTTCTTC.

V and J are TRBV6-1 and TRBJ1-2; 8 nucleotides match TRBD1. Trimming removed 5 bases from V and 8 bases from J; junction bases left unmatched: 13. Germline lookup yields CDR1 MNHNS and CDR2 SASEGT. This CDR3 has 15 amino acids. The CDR3 loop reads CASSRPGGDPRGYTF. The CDR3 nucleotides read TGTGCCAGCAGTAGGCCAGGGGGCGATCCTAGAGGCTACACCTTC.